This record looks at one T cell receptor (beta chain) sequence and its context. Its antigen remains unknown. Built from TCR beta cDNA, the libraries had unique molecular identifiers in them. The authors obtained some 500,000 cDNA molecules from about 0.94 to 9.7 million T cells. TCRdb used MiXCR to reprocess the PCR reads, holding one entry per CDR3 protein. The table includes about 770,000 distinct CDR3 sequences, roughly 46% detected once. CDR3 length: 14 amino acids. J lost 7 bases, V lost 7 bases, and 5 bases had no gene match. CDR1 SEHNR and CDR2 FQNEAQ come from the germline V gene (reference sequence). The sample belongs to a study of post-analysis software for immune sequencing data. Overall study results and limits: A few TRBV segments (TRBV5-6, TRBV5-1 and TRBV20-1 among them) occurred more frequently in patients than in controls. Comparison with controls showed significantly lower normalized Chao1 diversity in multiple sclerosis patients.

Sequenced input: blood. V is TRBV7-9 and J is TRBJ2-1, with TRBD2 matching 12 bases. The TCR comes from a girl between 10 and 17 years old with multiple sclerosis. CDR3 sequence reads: CASTLAGGQNEQFF. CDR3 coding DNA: TGTGCCAGCACCCTAGCGGGAGGGCAAAATGAGCAGTTCTTC.